The 18 T cell receptor beta chains given below trace back to one sample, sequenced in a study of Ad26.COV2.S vaccination and SARS-CoV-2 variants. Treatment noted: 19 received Ad26.COV2.S at low or high dose, single or two shots; 5 received placebo; per-sample allocation not given. The samples date from day 63 after the first vaccine or placebo injection. Using immunoSEQ multiplex PCR, the repertoire was profiled, and TCRdb retains in-frame clones only, with some absent. The data contain under 250,000 clones, around 88% of them singletons. Here the sequenced sample was peripheral blood, taken in a trial of Ad26.COV2.S vaccine versus placebo. These receptors originate from a person between 18 and 65 years old who received the Ad26.COV2.S COVID-19 vaccine or a placebo.

This chain connects TRBV7-9 to TRBJ2-2, with 7 bases identical to TRBD1. Germline loops: CDR1 SEHNR, CDR2 FQNEAQ (reference sequence). The CDR3 extends over 16 amino acids. With 1 base clipped from V and 3 bases from J, the junction kept 5 bases outside the gene matches. The CDR3 coding sequence is TGTGCCAGCAGCTTAGGACAGGGAGATTACACCGGGGAGCTGTTTTTT. Its protein is CASSLGQGDYTGELFF.

The chain carries TRBV7-8 and TRBJ1-2; D unclear. Germline V gene sequence: CDR1 SGHVS, CDR2 FQNEAQ. Deletions cut 5 bases from V and 8 bases from J, with 18 bases between. This CDR3 spans 14 amino acids. The DNA for the CDR3 is TGTGCCAGCAGCAGGCTTAGCGGAGACGGCGGCTACACCTTC. Translated, it gives CASSRLSGDGGYTF. The whole variable domain, remainder taken from reference TRBV7-8 and TRBJ1-2, is GAGVSQSPRYKVAKRGQDVALRCDPISGHVSLFWYQQALGQGPEFLTYFQNEAQLDKSGLPSDRFFAERPEGSVSTLKIQRTQQEDSAVYLCASSRLSGDGGYTFGSGTRLTVV.

The gene calls are TRBV5-4 and TRBJ1-2; D remains ambiguous. Germline CDR1 and CDR2: SGHNT and YYREEE (reference sequence). The CDR3 contains 13 residues. V lost 2 bases and J 0 bases, leaving 5 bases between the germline ends. This CDR3 is CASSLQPNYGYTF. The CDR3 DNA reads as TGTGCCAGCAGCTTACAGCCTAACTATGGCTACACCTTC.

The chain has TRBV5-1 and TRBJ2-1; 9 bases are a match to TRBD2. The CDR3 is made up of 23 amino acids. J was trimmed by 1 base and V by 0 bases; bases with no gene match: 23. Germline V gene sequence: CDR1 SGHRS, CDR2 YFSETQ. The CDR3 here is CASSLAVLASGTPYRSSYNEQFF. Written as DNA, the CDR3 is TGCGCCAGCAGCTTGGCGGTATTGGCTAGCGGGACACCCTATAGATCTTCCTACAATGAGCAGTTCTTC.

The chain carries TRBV7-2 and TRBJ1-3; maybe TRBD1 (5 bases). CDR1 and CDR2 (germline): SGHTA, FQGNSA. Between the trimmed V and J ends, which lost 3 bases and 4 bases, there was a span of 10 bases. The CDR3 has 14 residues. In DNA, the CDR3 is TGTGCCAGCAGCTTCCAGGGAACAGGAAACACCATATATTTT. Translating it yields CASSFQGTGNTIYF.

The chain recombines TRBV6-1 with TRBJ2-1; D may be TRBD2 (6 bases). Germline V lookup: CDR1 MNHNS, CDR2 SASEGT. This CDR3 is 16 amino acids long. V lost 4 bases and J lost 6, with 19 bases in between. In DNA form, the CDR3 reads TGTGCCAGCAGTGCCCGGGACTCCCGGTCAGGCAATGAGCAGTTCTTC. Its translation is CASSARDSRSGNEQFF.

The DNA for the CDR3 is TGTGCCAGCATGATTAGCGGGGGGCCGAGCTCCTACAATGAGCAGTTCTTC. Translated, it gives CASMISGGPSSYNEQFF. The chain couples TRBV5-8 to TRBJ2-1; the match to TRBD2 covers 10 bases. V trimming: 6 bases; J trimming: 0 bases; junction bases outside the gene matches: 9. The CDR3 consists of 17 residues. Germline loops: CDR1 SGHTS, CDR2 YDEGEE.

The rearrangement uses TRBV12-3 or TRBV12-4 and TRBJ1-2; D is possibly TRBD1 (6 bases). The length of the CDR3 is 11 residues. Between the trimmed V and J ends, which lost 6 bases and 9 bases, there was a span of 11 bases. The CDR3 protein is CASSLGTSYTF. The CDR3 bases are TGTGCCAGCAGCCTTGGGACAAGCTACACCTTC.

This chain uses TRBV7-2 with TRBJ2-5, with D possibly being TRBD2 (7 bases). From germline, CDR1 is SGHTA and CDR2 FQGNSA. This CDR3 comprises 15 residues. Trimming cost V 2 bases and J 2 bases, with 12 bases left between them. The CDR3 is CASSLWGGGQETQYF. As DNA, the CDR3 is TGTGCCAGCAGCTTATGGGGGGGCGGTCAAGAGACCCAGTACTTC.

The table lists this clone with a count of one. The V gene is TRBV30, the J gene TRBJ2-6; 8 bases match TRBD1. This CDR3 has 18 residues. Germline V gene lookup returns CDR1 GTSNPN and CDR2 SVGIG (reference sequence). Losses at the gene ends were 4 bases for V and 1 base for J; bases not matched to a gene: 12. CDR3 residues: CAWTRDRSRLSGANVLTF. The DNA of the CDR3 is TGTGCCTGGACCAGGGACAGGTCGAGGTTGTCTGGGGCCAACGTCCTGACTTTC.

The V gene is TRBV5-6, the J gene TRBJ1-5; D is unresolved. This CDR3 spans 16 amino acids. Looked up from germline, CDR1 is SGHDT and CDR2 is YYEEEE. Trimming took 3 bases from V and 1 from J, leaving 14 bases between them. As DNA, the CDR3 is TGTGCCAGCAGCTCCGCGGGTACAAGGAGCAATCAGCCCCAGCATTTT. It specifies CASSSAGTRSNQPQHF.

The gene calls are TRBV6-5 and TRBJ2-3, with 11 bases aligning to TRBD1. CDR3 size: 16 residues. Per the germline V gene, CDR1 is MNHEY and CDR2 is SVGAGI. V was pared by 4 bases and J by 3 bases, with 6 bases of the junction left unmatched. CDR3 sequence: CASSSPGQGVTDTQYF. CDR3 nucleotides: TGTGCCAGCAGTTCACCGGGACAGGGGGTGACAGATACGCAGTATTTT.

This sequence joins TRBV20-1 and TRBJ1-2, with D unclear. The CDR3 is made up of 11 amino acids. Per germline, CDR1 DFQATT and CDR2 SNEGSKA (reference sequence). V dropped 4 bases and J dropped 0 bases, with 3 bases sitting between them. The CDR3 is CSANANYGYTF. The CDR3 region has the DNA TGCAGTGCTAACGCTAACTATGGCTACACCTTC.

V usage is TRBV12-3 or TRBV12-4 and J usage is TRBJ1-2; tentatively, D is TRBD1 (5 bases). Trimming removed 3 bases at V and 6 bases at J, with 8 bases between. The CDR3 length is 12 residues. The CDR3 bases are TGTGCCAGCAGTTTGGGGACGGATGGCTACACCTTC. Translating it yields CASSLGTDGYTF.

Of note for this clone: At one end, the junction sequence differs from germline, possibly due to a read error. The V gene is TRBV7-7, the J gene TRBJ2-2; D is possibly TRBD1 or TRBD2 (5 bases each). CDR3 size: 15 residues. Looked up from germline, CDR1 is SSHAT and CDR2 is FNYEAQ (reference sequence). DNA of the CDR3: TGTGCTAGCAGCTTAACCCCGGGGCCCGCCGGGGAGCTGTTTTTT. This translates into CASSLTPGPAGELFF.

The chain joins TRBV5-5 to TRBJ1-4; D is perhaps TRBD1 (6 bases). V lost 0 bases to trimming and J lost 5 bases, with 14 bases between them. The CDR3 length is 16 residues. Germline CDR1 SGHKS, CDR2 YYEKEE (reference sequence). The CDR3 DNA sequence: TGTGCCAGCAGCTTGGCCGGCGGACAGCTAAATGAAAAACTGTTTTTT. This sequence encodes CASSLAGGQLNEKLFF.

The rearrangement uses TRBV6-1 and TRBJ2-2, with 10 bases fitting TRBD1. The V gene end was trimmed by 4 bases and the J gene end by 8 bases; junction bases not matched to a gene: 13. The CDR3 sequence is 17 residues long. Germline values: CDR1 MNHNS, CDR2 SASEGT. The CDR3 region has the DNA TGTGCCAGCAGTGGAATCCCCGGGACAGGGGCCGGTGGGGAGCTGTTTTTT. Translated, it gives CASSGIPGTGAGGELFF.

The chain recombines TRBV4-3 with TRBJ2-1; 8 nucleotides line up with TRBD2. Germline CDR1 reads LGHNA; CDR2 reads YSLEER. Trimming took 0 bases from V and 3 from J; bases not matched to a gene: 4. This CDR3 spans 16 amino acids. CDR3 sequence (DNA): TGCGCCAGCAGCCAAGAACCAGCGGGAGTCTACAATGAGCAGTTCTTC. Translation gives CASSQEPAGVYNEQFF.